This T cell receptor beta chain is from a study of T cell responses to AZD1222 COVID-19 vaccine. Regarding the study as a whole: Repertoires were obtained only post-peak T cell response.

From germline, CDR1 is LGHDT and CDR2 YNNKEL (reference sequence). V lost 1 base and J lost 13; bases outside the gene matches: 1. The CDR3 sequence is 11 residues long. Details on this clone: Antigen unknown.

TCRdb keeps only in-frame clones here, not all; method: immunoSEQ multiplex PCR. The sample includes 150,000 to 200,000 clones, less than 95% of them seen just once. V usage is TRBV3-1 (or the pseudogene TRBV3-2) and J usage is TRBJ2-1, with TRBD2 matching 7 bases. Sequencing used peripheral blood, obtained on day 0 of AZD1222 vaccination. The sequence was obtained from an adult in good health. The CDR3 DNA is TGTGCCAGCAGCCAAGGGGAGGGCCAGTTCTTC. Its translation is CASSQGEGQFF.